The following is a T cell receptor beta chain sequence with its context. This clone was seen more than once but under ten times. Its recognized antigen is unknown. No base qualities exist here, and no much larger clone lies one base off it. The germline V gene (reference sequence) sets CDR1 to SGHNT and CDR2 to YYREEE. Clipping removes 0 bases from V and 2 bases from J, with 1 as the unmatched junction base count. The CDR3, from cysteine to phenylalanine, totals 15 residues. Kept here is only the CDR3 DNA, which spans 45 bases and is read in frame from base 1. The collaborating institutions used their own protocols to collect whole blood in K2EDTA tubes. For TCRbeta analysis, collaborator samples were shipped as frozen whole blood, as isolated PBMCs, or as DNA extracted from either sample type. TCRbeta CDR3 regions were amplified from genomic DNA by means of the immunoSEQ Assay, a bias-controlled multiplex PCR. The authors processed their data as follows. Within the assay, amplification of reference gene primers was used to estimate how many nucleated cells each sample contained. To quantify the absolute abundance of each unique TCRbeta CDR3 rearrangement, sequence reads were collapsed and filtered. For each sample, productive Simpson clonality was calculated as the square root of Simpson's diversity index across productive rearrangements. Entries here come from immuneACCESS through TCRdb and include only in-frame sequences with V and J called. Some clones fail to appear in such tables; in the studies checked, an unresolved V gene covers under half of the shortfall, and the cause of the remainder is unknown. V, J and clone size are those of that table, while D and trimming were read from the DNA. The sample table contains tens of thousands of clones; only one count was recorded for 80% to 90% of them. The top ten constitute 12% of the sample.

This record comes from a study of blood T cell repertoires in COVID-19 (TCRdb year 2020). With regard to the full study: Samples from collaborators originated in the United States, Italy and Spain and spanned both the acute and convalescent phases of COVID-19. The material from the prospective study consisted of cDNA or gDNA derived from T cells, B-cell-depleted T cells, or PBMCs. Subjects who had been exposed to COVID-19, were actively infected with it, or had recovered from it provided the deeply sampled blood TCRbeta repertoires that made up the dataset. A freely available public database, intended as a resource for researchers studying the immune response to SARS-CoV-2, is where the repertoires were released. The samples were drawn from two sources: the first 160 participants of the ongoing ImmuneRACE study, and fewer than 1,500 subjects contributed by 6 global collaborators. Sample metadata almost always included a de-identified subject ID, COVID-19 status, age in years and sex. Where available, HLA class I and class II types were taken from metadata supplied by the sample provider and were not determined by assay-based typing. Study-wide conclusions, independent of this receptor: Clinical and demographic metadata were provided uncurated, with the amount varying by source and participant.

The V and J segments used are TRBV5-4 and TRBJ1-3; 8 junctional bases match TRBD1. Source material: peripheral blood. The receptor comes from a human donor with active COVID-19. The donor label of this sample is uncertain. The DNA sequence is as follows: TGTGCCAGCAGCTTGGACAGGGGGACTGGAAACACCATATATTTT. Its coded protein is CASSLDRGTGNTIYF.